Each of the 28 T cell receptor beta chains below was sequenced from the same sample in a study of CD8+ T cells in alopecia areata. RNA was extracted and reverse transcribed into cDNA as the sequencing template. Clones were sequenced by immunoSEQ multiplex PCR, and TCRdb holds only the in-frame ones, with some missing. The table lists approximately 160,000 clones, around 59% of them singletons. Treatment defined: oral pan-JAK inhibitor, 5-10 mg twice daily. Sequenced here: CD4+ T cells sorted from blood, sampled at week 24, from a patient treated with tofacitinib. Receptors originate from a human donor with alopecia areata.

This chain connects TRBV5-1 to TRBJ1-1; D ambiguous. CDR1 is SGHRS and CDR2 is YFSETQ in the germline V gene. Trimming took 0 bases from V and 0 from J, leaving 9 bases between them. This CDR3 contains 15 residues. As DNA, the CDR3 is TGCGCCAGCAGCTTGGCTGCGCAGATGAACACTGAAGCTTTCTTT. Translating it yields CASSLAAQMNTEAFF.

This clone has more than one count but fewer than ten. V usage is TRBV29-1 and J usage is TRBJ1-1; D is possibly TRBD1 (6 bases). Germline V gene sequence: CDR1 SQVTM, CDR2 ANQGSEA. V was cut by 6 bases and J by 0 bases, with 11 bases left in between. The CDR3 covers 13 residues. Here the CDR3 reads CSVQGQMNTEAFF. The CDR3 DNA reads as TGCAGCGTCCAAGGACAGATGAACACTGAAGCTTTCTTT.

The DNA for the CDR3 is TGTGCCAGCAGTTCCCCACTAGCGGGGTACGAGCAGTACTTC. This encodes CASSSPLAGYEQYF. J is TRBJ2-7 and V is TRBV27; 10 nucleotides align to TRBD2. The CDR3 runs 14 residues. Per the germline V gene, CDR1 is MNHEY and CDR2 is SMNVEV (reference sequence). After removal of 4 bases from V and 4 bases from J, the junction contained 4 bases not matched to a gene.

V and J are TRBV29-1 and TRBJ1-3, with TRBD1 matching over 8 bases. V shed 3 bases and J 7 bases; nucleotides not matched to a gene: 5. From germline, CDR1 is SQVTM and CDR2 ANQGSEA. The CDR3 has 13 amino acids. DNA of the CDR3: TGCAGCGTTGAGGGACAGGTTGGGAACACCATATATTTT. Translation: CSVEGQVGNTIYF.

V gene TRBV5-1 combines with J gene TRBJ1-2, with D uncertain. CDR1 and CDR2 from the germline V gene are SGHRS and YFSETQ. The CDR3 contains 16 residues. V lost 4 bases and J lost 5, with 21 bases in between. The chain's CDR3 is CASSPAVSSRWYGYTF. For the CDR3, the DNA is TGCGCCAGCAGCCCGGCCGTAAGTTCCCGTTGGTATGGCTACACCTTC.

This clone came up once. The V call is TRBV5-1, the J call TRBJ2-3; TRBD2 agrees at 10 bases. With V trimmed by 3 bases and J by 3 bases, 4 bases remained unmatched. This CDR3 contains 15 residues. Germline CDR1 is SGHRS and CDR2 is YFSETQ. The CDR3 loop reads CASSSLAGATDTQYF. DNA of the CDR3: TGCGCCAGCAGCTCCCTAGCGGGGGCAACAGATACGCAGTATTTT.

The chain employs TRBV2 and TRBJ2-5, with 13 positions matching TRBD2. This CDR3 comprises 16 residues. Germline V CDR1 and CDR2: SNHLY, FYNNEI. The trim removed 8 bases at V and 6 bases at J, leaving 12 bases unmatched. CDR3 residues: CASAQELAGGPKTQYF. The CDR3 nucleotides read TGTGCCAGCGCCCAGGAACTAGCGGGGGGGCCGAAGACCCAGTACTTC.

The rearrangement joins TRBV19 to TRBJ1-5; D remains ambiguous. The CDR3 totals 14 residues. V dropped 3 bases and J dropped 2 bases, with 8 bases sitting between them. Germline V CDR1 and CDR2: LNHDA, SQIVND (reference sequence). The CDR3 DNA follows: TGTGCCAGTAGTATGGGAGACGGCAATCAGCCCCAGCATTTT. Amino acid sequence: CASSMGDGNQPQHF. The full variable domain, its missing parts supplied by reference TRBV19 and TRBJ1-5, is DGGITQSPKYLFRKEGQNVTLSCEQNLNHDAMYWYRQDPGQGLRLIYYSQIVNDFQKGDIAEGYSVSREKKESFPLTVTSAQKNPTAFYLCASSMGDGNQPQHFGDGTRLSIL.

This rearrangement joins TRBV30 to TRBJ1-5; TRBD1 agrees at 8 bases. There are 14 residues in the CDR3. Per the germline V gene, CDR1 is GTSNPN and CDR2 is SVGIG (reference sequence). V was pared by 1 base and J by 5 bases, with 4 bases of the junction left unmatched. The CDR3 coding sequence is TGTGCCTGGAGTGGCGACAGGGGAGATCAGCCCCAGCATTTT. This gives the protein CAWSGDRGDQPQHF.

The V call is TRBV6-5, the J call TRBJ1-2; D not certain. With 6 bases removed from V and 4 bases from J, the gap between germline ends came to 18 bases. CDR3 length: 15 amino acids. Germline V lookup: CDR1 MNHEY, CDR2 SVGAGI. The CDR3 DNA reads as TGTGCCAGCAGAATGGATCCGGGAGAACTCTATGGCTACACCTTC. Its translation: CASRMDPGELYGYTF.

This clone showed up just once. The CDR3 here is CASTQSLGSNEKLFF. The CDR3 nucleotides read TGTGCCAGCACCCAGAGTTTGGGCAGTAATGAAAAACTGTTTTTT. The V gene is TRBV25-1, the J gene TRBJ1-4; no clear D gene. In germline, CDR1 is MGHDK, CDR2 SYGVNS. Trimming stripped 7 bases from V and 4 bases from J, with 16 bases between. The CDR3 contains 15 residues.

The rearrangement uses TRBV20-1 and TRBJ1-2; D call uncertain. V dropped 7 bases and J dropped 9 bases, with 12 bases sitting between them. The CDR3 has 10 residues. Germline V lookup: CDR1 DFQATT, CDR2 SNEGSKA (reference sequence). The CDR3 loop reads CSVGGVSYTF. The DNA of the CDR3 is TGCAGTGTCGGAGGTGTAAGCTACACCTTC.

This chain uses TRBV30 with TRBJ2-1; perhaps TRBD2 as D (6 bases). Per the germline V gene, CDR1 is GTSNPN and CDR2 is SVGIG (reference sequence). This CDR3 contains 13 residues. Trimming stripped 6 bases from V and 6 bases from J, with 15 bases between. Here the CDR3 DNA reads TGTGCCTGCTCAGGGAGGACCCGCAATGAGCAGTTCTTC. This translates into CACSGRTRNEQFF.

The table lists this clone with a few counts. CDR3 nucleotides: TGTGCTAGTGGTTCCGGGACAGCCAATCAGCCCCAGCATTTT. It translates to CASGSGTANQPQHF. The chain couples TRBV12-5 to TRBJ1-5; the match to TRBD1 covers 7 bases. The CDR3 contains 14 residues. J lost 3 bases, V lost 4 bases, and 3 bases had no gene match. CDR1 LGHNT and CDR2 FRNRAP come from the germline V gene. Looking up the rest from reference TRBV12-5 and TRBJ1-5 gives the full variable domain: DARVTQTPRHKVTEMGQEVTMRCQPILGHNTVFWYRQTMMQGLELLAYFRNRAPLDDSGMPKDRFSAEMPDATLATLKIQPSEPRDSAVYFCASGSGTANQPQHFGDGTRLSIL.

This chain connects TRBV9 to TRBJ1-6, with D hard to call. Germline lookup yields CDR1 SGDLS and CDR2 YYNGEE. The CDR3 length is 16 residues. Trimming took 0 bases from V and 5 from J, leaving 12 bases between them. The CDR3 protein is CASSVDLGFNNSPLHF. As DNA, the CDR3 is TGTGCCAGCAGCGTAGATCTTGGGTTTAATAATTCACCCCTCCACTTT.

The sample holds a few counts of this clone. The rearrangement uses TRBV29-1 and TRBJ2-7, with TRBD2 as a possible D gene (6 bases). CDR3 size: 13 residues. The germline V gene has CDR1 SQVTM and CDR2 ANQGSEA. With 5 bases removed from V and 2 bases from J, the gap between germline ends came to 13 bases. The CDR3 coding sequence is TGCAGCGTTAACGGGGGAATCCCCTACGAGCAGTACTTC. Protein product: CSVNGGIPYEQYF.

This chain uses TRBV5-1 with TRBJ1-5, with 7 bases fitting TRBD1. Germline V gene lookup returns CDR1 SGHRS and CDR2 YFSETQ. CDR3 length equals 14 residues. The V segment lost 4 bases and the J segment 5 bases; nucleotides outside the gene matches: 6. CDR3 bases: TGCGCCAGCAGCATGACAGGGAGGGATCAGCCCCAGCATTTT. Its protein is CASSMTGRDQPQHF. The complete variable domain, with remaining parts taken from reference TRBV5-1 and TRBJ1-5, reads KAGVTQTPRYLIKTRGQQVTLSCSPISGHRSVSWYQQTPGQGLQFLFEYFSETQRNKGNFPGRFSGRQFSNSRSEMNVSTLELGDSALYLCASSMTGRDQPQHFGDGTRLSIL.

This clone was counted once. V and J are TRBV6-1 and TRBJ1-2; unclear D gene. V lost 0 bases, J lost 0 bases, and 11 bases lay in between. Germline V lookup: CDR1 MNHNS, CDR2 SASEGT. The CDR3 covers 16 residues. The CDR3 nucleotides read TGTGCCAGCAGTGAAGCGGAGGGCCGTGCTAACTATGGCTACACCTTC. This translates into CASSEAEGRANYGYTF.

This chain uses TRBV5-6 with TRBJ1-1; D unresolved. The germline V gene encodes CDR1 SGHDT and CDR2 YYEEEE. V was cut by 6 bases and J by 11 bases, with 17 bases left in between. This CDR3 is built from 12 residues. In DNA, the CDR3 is TGTGCCAGCACCTTACCCGGGAGCGGGGCTTTCTTT. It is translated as CASTLPGSGAFF.

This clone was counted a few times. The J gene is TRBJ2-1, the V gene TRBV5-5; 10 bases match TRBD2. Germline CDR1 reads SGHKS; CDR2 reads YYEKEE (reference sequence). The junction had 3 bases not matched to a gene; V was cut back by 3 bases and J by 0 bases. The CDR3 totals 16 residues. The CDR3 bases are TGTGCCAGCAGCTCTACTAGCGGGGCCTCCTACAATGAGCAGTTCTTC. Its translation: CASSSTSGASYNEQFF.

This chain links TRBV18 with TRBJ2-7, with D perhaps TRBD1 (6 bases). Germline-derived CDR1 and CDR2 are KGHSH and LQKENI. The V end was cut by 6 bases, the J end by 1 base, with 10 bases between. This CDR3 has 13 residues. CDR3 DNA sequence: TGTGCCAGCTCCCGTGGACAGTCCTACGAGCAGTACTTC. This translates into CASSRGQSYEQYF.

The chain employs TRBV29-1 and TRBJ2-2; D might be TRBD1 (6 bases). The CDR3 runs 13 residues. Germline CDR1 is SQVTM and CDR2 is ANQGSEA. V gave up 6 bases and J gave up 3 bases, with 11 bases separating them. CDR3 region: CSVLRGYTGELFF. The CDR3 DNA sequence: TGCAGCGTCCTCAGGGGTTACACCGGGGAGCTGTTTTTT.

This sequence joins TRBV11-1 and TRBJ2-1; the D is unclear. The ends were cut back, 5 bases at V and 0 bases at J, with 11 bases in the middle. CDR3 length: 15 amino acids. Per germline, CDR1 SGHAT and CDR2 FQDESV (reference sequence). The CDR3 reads CASSLEQNSYNEQFF. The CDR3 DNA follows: TGTGCCAGCAGCCTTGAACAGAACTCCTACAATGAGCAGTTCTTC.

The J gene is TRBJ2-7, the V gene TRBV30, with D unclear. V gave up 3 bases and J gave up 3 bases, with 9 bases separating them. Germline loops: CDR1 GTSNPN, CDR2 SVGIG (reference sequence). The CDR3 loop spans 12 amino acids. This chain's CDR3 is CAWRAADYEQYF. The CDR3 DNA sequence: TGTGCCTGGAGGGCAGCCGACTACGAGCAGTACTTC.

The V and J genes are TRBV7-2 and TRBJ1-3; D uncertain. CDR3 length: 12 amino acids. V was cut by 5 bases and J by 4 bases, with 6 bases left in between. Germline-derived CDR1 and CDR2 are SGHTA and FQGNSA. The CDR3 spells CASSPAGNTIYF. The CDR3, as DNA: TGTGCCAGCAGCCCAGCGGGAAACACCATATATTTT.

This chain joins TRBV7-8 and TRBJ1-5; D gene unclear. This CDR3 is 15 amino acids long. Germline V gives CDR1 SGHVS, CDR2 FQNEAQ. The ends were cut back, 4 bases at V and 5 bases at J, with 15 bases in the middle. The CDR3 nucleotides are TGTGCCAGCAGCTCAAGGGCCCAGAAGGATCAGCCCCAGCATTTT. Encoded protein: CASSSRAQKDQPQHF.

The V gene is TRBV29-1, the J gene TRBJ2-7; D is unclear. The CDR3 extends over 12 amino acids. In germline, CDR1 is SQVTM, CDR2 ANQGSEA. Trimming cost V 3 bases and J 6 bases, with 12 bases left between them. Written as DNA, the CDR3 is TGCAGCGTTGAGTCTGGGTTCGGCGAGCAGTACTTC. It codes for CSVESGFGEQYF.

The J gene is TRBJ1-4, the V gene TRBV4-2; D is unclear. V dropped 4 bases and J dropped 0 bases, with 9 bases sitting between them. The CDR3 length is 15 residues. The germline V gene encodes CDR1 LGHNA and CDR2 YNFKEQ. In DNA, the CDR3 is TGTGCCAGCAGCCGCGAACGTTCAACTAATGAAAAACTGTTTTTT. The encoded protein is CASSRERSTNEKLFF.